The present entry profiles one T cell receptor beta chain with its context. V was pared by 4 bases and J by 0 bases, with 10 bases between. Germline CDR1 is LGHNA and CDR2 is YSLEER. The CDR3 is made up of 14 amino acids. This sample is drawn from a study of T cell changes during pregnancy in multiple sclerosis. Sequencing was performed with immunoSEQ multiplex PCR; in TCRdb, only in-frame clones are kept and a portion is missing. In the table there are tens of thousands of clones, nearly 90% of which are singletons. The clonotype was recovered from a female donor with multiple sclerosis, enrolled in a pregnancy study. The chain is built from TRBV4-3 and TRBJ2-7; D may be TRBD2 (6 bases). The source material was CD4+ T cells from peripheral blood mononuclear cells, sampled in the first trimester of pregnancy. The CDR3 here is CASSLSGSSYEQYF. Here the CDR3 DNA reads TGCGCCAGCAGCCTTAGCGGTAGCTCCTACGAGCAGTACTTC.